This TCR beta chain was identified in a study of T cells after posttransplantation cyclophosphamide. Points from the study as a whole: Later blood repertoires were often dominated by clones from the donor CD8+ memory compartment. Tissue-infiltrating T cells from skin or gut overlapped little with blood T cells. Recipient CMV seropositivity and CMV reactivation strongly tracked TRB clonality.

TCRdb keeps only in-frame clones here, not all; method: immunoSEQ multiplex PCR. The table has about 2,400 clones, less than 85% seen once; the top ten hold approximately 25%. A marrow graft followed busulfan-fludarabine conditioning, with cyclophosphamide on days +3 and +4. Worth noting for this clone: Its antigen is unknown.

The V gene's germline CDR1 is SGHRS and CDR2 YFSETQ. This CDR3 has 15 amino acids. V dropped 0 bases and J dropped 0 bases, with 9 bases sitting between them. The origin of this receptor is a male patient between 25 and 40 years old who received an allogeneic stem cell transplant from a related donor, was CMV-positive, and had acute GVHD only. These T cells may partly come from the graft donor. This specimen was PBMCs, taken after allogeneic stem cell transplant with posttransplant cyclophosphamide. J is TRBJ2-5 and V is TRBV5-1; perhaps TRBD2 as D (6 bases). Here the CDR3 DNA reads TGCGCCAGCAGCTTGGGGGCGGGGCACCAAGAGACCCAGTACTTC. It specifies CASSLGAGHQETQYF.